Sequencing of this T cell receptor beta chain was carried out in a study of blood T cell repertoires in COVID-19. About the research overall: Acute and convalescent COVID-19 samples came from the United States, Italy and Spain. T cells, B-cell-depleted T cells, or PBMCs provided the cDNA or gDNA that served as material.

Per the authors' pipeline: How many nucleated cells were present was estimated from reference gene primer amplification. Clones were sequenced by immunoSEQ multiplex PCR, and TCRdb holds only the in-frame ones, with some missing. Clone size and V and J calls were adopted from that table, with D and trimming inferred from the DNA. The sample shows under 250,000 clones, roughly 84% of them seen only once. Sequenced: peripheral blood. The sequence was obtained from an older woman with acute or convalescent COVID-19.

CDR3 nucleotide sequence: TGTGCCAGCAGGCGGGGACAGAATTCACCCCTCCACTTT. Its protein product is CASRRGQNSPLHF. This chain uses TRBV12-3 or TRBV12-4 with TRBJ1-6; 7 bases agree with TRBD1. Trimming took 6 bases from V and 7 from J; bases not matched to a gene: 3. This CDR3 has 13 residues.